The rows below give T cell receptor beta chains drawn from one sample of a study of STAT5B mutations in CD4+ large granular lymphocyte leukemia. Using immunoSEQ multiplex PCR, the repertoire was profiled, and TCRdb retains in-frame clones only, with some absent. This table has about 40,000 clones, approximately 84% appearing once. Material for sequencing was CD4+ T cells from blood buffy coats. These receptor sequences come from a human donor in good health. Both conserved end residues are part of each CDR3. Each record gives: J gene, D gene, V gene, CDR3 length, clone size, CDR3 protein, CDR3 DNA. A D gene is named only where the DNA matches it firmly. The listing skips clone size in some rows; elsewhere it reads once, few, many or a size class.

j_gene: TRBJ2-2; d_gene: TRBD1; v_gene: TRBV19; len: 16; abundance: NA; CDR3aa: CASSPLDRASTGELFF; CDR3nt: TGTGCCAGTAGTCCACTTGACAGGGCGAGCACCGGGGAGCTGTTTTTT
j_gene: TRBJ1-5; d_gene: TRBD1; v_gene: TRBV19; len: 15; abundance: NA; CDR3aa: CASNTQGALDQPQHF; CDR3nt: TGTGCCAGTAACACACAGGGGGCGTTGGATCAGCCCCAGCATTTT
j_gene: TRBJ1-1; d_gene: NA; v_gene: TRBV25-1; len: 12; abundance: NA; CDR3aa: CASSALPDEAFF; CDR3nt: TGTGCCAGCAGTGCTCTTCCGGATGAAGCTTTCTTT
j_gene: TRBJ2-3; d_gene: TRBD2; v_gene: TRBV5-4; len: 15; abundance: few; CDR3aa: CASSTRLAGDDTQYF; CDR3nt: TGTGCCAGCAGCACAAGACTAGCGGGAGACGATACGCAGTATTTT
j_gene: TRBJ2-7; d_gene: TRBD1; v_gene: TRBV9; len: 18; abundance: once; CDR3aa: CASSVGFSDRGNPYEQYF; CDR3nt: TGTGCCAGCAGCGTAGGCTTCTCTGACAGGGGGAATCCCTACGAGCAGTACTTC
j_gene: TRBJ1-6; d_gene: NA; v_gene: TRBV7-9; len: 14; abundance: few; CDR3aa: CASRPQGNGSPLHF; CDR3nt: TGTGCCAGCAGGCCCCAGGGAAACGGTTCACCCCTCCACTTT
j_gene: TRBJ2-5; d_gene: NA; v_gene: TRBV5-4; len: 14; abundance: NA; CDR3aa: CASSSKGDRETQYF; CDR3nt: TGTGCCAGCAGCTCGAAAGGGGATAGGGAGACCCAGTACTTC
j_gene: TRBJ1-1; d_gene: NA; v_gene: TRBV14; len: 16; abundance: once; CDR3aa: CASSQLPGQLNTEAFF; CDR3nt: TGTGCCAGCAGCCAACTTCCTGGACAACTGAACACTGAAGCTTTCTTT
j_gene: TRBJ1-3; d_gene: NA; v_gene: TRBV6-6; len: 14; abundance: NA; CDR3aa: CASSWTATGNTIYF; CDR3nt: TGTGCCAGCAGTTGGACAGCTACTGGAAACACCATATATTTT
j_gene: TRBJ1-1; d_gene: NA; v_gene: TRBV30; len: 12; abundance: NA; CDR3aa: CAWSGTNTEAFF; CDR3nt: TGTGCCTGGAGTGGGACCAACACTGAAGCTTTCTTT
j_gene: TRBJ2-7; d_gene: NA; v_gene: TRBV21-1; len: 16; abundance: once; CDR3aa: CASSLPGTMPSYEQYF; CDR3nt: TGTGCCAGCAGCTTGCCCGGGACAATGCCCTCCTACGAGCAGTACTTC
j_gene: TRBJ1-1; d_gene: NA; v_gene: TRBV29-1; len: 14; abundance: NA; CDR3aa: CSVEKGKAGTEAFF; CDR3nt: TGCAGCGTTGAGAAAGGGAAAGCAGGCACTGAAGCTTTCTTT
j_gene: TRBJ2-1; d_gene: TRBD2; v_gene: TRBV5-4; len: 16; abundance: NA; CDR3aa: CASSSINSGSIHEQFF; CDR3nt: TGTGCCAGCAGCTCAATCAATAGCGGGAGCATCCATGAGCAGTTCTTC
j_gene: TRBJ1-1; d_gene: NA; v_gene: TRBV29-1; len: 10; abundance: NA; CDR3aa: CSVAGQRAFF; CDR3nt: TGCAGCGTTGCGGGGCAAAGAGCTTTCTTT
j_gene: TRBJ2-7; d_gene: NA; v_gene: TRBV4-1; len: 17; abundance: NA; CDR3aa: CASSQEGSGQGVYEQYF; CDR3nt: TGCGCCAGCAGCCAAGAGGGGTCGGGTCAGGGAGTGTACGAGCAGTACTTC
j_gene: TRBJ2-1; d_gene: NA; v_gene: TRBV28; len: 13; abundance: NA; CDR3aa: CASNRSPGAEQFF; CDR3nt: TGTGCCAGCAACAGGTCCCCAGGGGCTGAGCAGTTCTTC
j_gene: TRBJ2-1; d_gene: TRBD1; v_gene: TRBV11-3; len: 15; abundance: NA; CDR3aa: CASSTGGQGGNEQFF; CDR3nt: TGTGCCAGCAGCACAGGGGGCCAGGGCGGGAATGAGCAGTTCTTC
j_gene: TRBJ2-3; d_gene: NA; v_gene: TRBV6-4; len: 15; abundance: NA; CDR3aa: CASSELHSGANTQYF; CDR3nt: TGTGCCAGCAGTGAGCTTCATAGCGGCGCTAATACGCAGTATTTT
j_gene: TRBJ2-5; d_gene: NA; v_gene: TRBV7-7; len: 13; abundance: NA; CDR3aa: CASSLDSQETQYF; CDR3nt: TGTGCCAGCAGCTTAGATAGTCAAGAGACCCAGTACTTC
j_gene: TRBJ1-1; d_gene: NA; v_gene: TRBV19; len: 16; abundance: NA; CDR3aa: CASKVKPIGLNTEAFF; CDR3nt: TGTGCCAGTAAAGTAAAGCCGATTGGGCTGAACACTGAAGCTTTCTTT
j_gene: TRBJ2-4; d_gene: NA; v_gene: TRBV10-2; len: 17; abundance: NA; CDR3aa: CASSESRDSLAKNIQYF; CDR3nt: TGCGCCAGCAGTGAGTCCCGGGACTCTCTAGCCAAAAACATTCAGTACTTC
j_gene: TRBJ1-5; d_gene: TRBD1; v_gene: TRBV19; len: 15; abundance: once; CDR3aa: CASSYLQGVNQPQHF; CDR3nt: TGTGCCAGTAGTTACCTACAGGGGGTCAATCAGCCCCAGCATTTT
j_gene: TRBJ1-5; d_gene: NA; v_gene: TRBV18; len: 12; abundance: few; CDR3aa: CASSRQNQPQHF; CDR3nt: TGTGCCAGCTCCCGACAGAATCAGCCCCAGCATTTT
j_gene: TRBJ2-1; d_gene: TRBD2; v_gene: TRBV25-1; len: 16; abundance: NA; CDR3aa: CASSGGGDTGYNEQFF; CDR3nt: TGTGCCAGCAGTGGCGGGGGGGATACGGGGTACAATGAGCAGTTCTTC
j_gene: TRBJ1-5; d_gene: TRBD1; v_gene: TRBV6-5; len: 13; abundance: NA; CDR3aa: CASRRGPDQPQHF; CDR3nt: TGTGCCAGTAGGAGGGGGCCGGATCAGCCCCAGCATTTT
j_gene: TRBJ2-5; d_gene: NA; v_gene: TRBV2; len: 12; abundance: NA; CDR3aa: CASTGTQETQYF; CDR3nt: TGTGCCAGCACAGGGACACAAGAGACCCAGTACTTC
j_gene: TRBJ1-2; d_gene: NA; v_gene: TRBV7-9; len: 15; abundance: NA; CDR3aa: CASSLQDIPSYGYTF; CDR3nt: TGTGCCAGCAGCCTACAGGACATTCCGAGTTATGGCTACACCTTC